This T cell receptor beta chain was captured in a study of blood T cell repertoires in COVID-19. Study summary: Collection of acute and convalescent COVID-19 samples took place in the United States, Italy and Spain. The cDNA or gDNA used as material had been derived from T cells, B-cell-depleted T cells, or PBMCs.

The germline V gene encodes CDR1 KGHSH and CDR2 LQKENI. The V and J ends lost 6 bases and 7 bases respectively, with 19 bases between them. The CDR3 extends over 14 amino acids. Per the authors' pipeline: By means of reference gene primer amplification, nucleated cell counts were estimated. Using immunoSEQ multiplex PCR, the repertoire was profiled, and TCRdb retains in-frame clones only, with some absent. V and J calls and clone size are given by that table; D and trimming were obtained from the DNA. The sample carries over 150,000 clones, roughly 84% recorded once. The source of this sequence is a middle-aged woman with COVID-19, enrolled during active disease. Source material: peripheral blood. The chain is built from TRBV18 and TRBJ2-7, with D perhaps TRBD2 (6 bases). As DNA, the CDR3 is TGTGCCAGCTCCCCCGGGACTCACCTCGGGGAGCAGTACTTC. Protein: CASSPGTHLGEQYF. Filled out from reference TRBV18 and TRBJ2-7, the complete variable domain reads NAGVMQNPRHLVRRRGQEARLRCSPMKGHSHVYWYRQLPEEGLKFMVYLQKENIIDESGMPKERFSAEFPKEGPSILRIQQVVRGDSAAYFCASSPGTHLGEQYFGPGTRLTVT.